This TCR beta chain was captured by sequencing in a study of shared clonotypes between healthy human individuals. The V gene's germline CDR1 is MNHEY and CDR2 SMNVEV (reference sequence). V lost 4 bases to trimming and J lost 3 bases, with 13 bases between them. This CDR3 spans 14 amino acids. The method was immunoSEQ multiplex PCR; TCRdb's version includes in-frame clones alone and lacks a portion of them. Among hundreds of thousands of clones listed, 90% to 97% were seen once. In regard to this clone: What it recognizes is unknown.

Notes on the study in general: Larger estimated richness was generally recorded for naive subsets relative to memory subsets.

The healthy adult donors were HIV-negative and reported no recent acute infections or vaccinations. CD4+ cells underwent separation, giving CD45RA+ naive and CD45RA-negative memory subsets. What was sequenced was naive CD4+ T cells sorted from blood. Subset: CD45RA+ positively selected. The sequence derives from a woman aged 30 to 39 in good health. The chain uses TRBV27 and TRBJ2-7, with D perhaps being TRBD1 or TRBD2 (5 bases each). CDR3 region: CASSSGPPFYEQYF. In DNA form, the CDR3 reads TGTGCCAGCAGTTCGGGGCCGCCTTTCTACGAGCAGTACTTC.